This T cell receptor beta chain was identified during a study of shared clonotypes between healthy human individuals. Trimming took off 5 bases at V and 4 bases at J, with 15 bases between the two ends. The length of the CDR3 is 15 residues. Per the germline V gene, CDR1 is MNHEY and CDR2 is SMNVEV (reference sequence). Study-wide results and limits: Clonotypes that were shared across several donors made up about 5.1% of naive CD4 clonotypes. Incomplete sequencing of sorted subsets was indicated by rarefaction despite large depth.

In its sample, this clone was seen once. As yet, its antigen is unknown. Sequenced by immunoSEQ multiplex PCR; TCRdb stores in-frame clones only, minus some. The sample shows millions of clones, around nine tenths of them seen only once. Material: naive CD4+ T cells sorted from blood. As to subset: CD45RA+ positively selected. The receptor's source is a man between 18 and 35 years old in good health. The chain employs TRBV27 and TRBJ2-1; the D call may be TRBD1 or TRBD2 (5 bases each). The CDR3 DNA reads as TGTGCCAGCAGTCAGTGGGGAGAGGGGTACAATGAGCAGTTCTTC. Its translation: CASSQWGEGYNEQFF.